This T cell receptor beta chain is drawn from a study of tumor and adjacent non-tumor tissue in lung cancer (dated by TCRdb to 2016 to 2018). Broadly, across the study: The cohort included some 11 adenocarcinoma, 2 squamous cell carcinoma and 1 small cell lung cancer patients. Ages among the roughly 15 patients ranged from about 30 to 85 years, there were ten or so men and 5 women, and disease was at TNM stage I to III. In total, sequencing yielded 125,075,908 productive TCRbeta reads, which works out to an average of approximately 4 million reads per sample. Bulk TCRbeta repertoires were compared between lung tumor tissue and matched distant non-tumor lung tissue obtained from more than 12 lung cancer patients. For each patient, one tumor sample and one normal lung sample were taken, giving thirty paired specimens that underwent TCRbeta CDR3 sequencing.

The study at large found these results: The top 100 clones made up a significantly larger cumulative share of the repertoire in normal lung than in tumor tissue. The methods do not name the sequencing platform or mention unique molecular identifiers. Only approximately 14 patients were included in the cohort, and the need for larger samples and more detailed clinical data was noted by the authors. Peripheral blood was not sequenced, so blood TCRbeta repertoires in these lung cancer patients were not examined. TCR diversity was significantly higher in younger patients, and greater tumor TCR diversity was associated with shorter overall survival and shorter disease-free survival. Significantly higher TCR diversity (inverse Simpson) was observed in tumor tissue than in normal lung tissue (approximately 430 vs 150, P = 0.0075, Mann-Whitney U test).

On this clonotype: The antigen it binds to is not known. Nothing much larger sits one base from this clone, and base qualities are not available.

The CDR1 and CDR2 encoded by the germline V gene are SGHAT and FQNNGV. There are 14 amino acids in the CDR3, from cysteine to phenylalanine inclusive. CDR3 DNA only is kept here, 42 bases in frame from base 1. RNA was isolated from bulk, unsorted tissue, and RNA quality was assessed with a NanoDrop ND-1000 and an Agilent 2100. Normal lung samples were distant non-tumor tissue taken more than 3 cm from the tumor edge. All donors had newly diagnosed lung cancer, had not received prior chemotherapy, and were admitted for thoracic surgery in China between August and November 2014. Patients with previous radiotherapy or chemotherapy, or with another concurrent cancer, were excluded from the study. Pieces of surgical tissue measuring roughly 1-2.1 cm3 were kept in RNAlater solution and held at -80 degrees C until needed. Library creation used multiplex PCR. Data came from an Illumina HiSeq 2500. TCRbeta libraries were built by three rounds of nested PCR using primers (Table S4), following protocols modified from ARM-PCR. Before sequencing, PCR products of 200-500 bp were cut from the gel and purified using the QIAquick gel extraction kit. Under the source paper's analysis protocol: Trimmomatic was used to clean the reads, FLASH merged the cleaned reads into complete CDR3 sequences, and MiTCR assigned the sequences to V(D)J germline segments. Clonal diversity was computed as the inverse Simpson's index with VDJtools. A read counted as productive if the sequence was in-frame and lacked a premature stop codon. Starting from the raw public reads, TCRdb applied fastp trimming at Q25, assembled clones with MiXCR and retained in-frame beta chains. Each entry is one CDR3 protein sequence, shown with its most common DNA and genes. None of the V and J calls come from the authors' own analysis; TCRdb made them. Present in this sample are about 98,000 distinct CDR3 sequences, roughly 80% of which were seen just once. The leading ten clones occupy about 29% of the sample.

Source material: distant non-tumor lung tissue. The clonotype originates from a man aged 60 to 75 with small cell lung cancer. This sequence uses TRBV11-2 and TRBJ1-6, with TRBD1 perhaps the D gene, on 5 matching bases. The DNA sequence reads TGTGTCAGGAGCTTAACAGGCGATAATTCACCCCTCCACTTT. This codes for CVRSLTGDNSPLHF.